This is a list of T cell receptor beta chains from one sample in a study of cytomegalovirus exposure and HLA in healthy donors. Clones were read by immunoSEQ multiplex PCR, and TCRdb kept only the in-frame ones, dropping some. The data contain some 100,000 clones, approximately 77% of them singletons. The source material was PBMCs. These receptors originate from a male donor in good health and CMV-seropositive. Both conserved end residues are trimmed from each CDR3.

v_gene,CDR3aa
TRBV25-1,ASNSQVDEQY
TRBV18,ASSPQEDLNTEAF
TRBV5-1,ASSLTRQGYWALGTGELF
TRBV10-3,AISDRGGRTEAF
TRBV11-3,ASSLGGQPEAF
TRBV21-1,ASSKVDRQGASYEQY
TRBV9,ASSVKTSGGHEQF
TRBV10-2,ASSKTGQLGTEAF
TRBV6-1,ASSEGWDLGRDTQY
TRBV7-3,ASSPWGTSGGRANTQY
TRBV5-1,ASSLDTGGLNTGELF
TRBV11-2,ASSPTLAGGPDTQY
TRBV5-1,ASSPRTGGNTEAF
TRBV5-1,ASSPGTSETQY